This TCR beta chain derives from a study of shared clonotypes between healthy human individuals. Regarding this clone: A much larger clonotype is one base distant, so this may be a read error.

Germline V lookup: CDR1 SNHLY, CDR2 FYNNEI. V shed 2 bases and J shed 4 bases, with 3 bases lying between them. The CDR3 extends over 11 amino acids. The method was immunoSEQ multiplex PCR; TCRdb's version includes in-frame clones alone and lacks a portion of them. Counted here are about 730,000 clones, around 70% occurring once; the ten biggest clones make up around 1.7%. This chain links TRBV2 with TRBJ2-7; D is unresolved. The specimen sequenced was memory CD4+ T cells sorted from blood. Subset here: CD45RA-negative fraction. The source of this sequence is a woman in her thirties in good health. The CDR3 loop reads CASSERYEQYF. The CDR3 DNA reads TGTGCCAGCAGTGAAAGGTACGAGCAGTACTTC.